This T cell receptor (beta chain) was obtained from a study of cytomegalovirus exposure and HLA in healthy donors. Primers for the PCR totalled 60 Vbeta and 13 Jbeta. Original data processing: Later, an analysis found tens of millions of unique TCR beta chains, and some 10 million of these were shared. Assay: immunoSEQ multiplex PCR; the TCRdb copy retains only in-frame clones and omits some. V, J and clone size derive from that table, while D and trimming were established from the DNA sequence. The sample has 210,000 or so clones, roughly 78% seen once; the top ten hold around 0.44%. Broader study findings: With high specificity and sensitivity, the classifier reportedly diagnosed cytomegalovirus status.

Donors were ostensibly healthy at sampling, although undocumented immune exposures were probable. As regards this clone: No antigen is known for it.

The sequencing input was PBMCs. This TCR was sampled from a boy aged 5-17 years in good health and CMV-seronegative.

Written as DNA, the CDR3 is TGTGCCAGTATCAGCAGGGCCTCTGGGGCCAACGTCCTGACTTTC. Translating it yields CASISRASGANVLTF. The chain combines TRBV19 with TRBJ2-6; D possibly corresponds to TRBD1 (5 bases). Trimming stripped 7 bases from V and 0 bases from J, with 10 bases between. This CDR3 contains 15 residues. CDR1 LNHDA and CDR2 SQIVND come from the germline V gene (reference sequence).